This T cell receptor beta chain was identified in a study of shared clonotypes between healthy human individuals. On the study more broadly: Every donor yielded three CD4 naive, three CD4 memory, two CD8 naive and one CD8 memory plate.

Assay: immunoSEQ multiplex PCR; the TCRdb copy retains only in-frame clones and omits some. The profile covers 650,000 to 750,000 clones, with about two thirds appearing a single time and 1.8% taken by the ten largest. V lost 2 bases to trimming and J lost 6 bases, with 14 bases between them. The germline CDR1 and CDR2 sequences are ENHRY and SYGVKD. The CDR3 spans 14 residues. Sample: memory CD4+ T cells sorted from blood. Subset in this sample: CD45RA-negative fraction. This sequence joins TRBV10-3 and TRBJ2-7; D is possibly TRBD1 (6 bases). This sequence originates from a woman aged 25 to 39 in good health. The CDR3 nucleotides read TGTGCCATCAGTGAGCCTCGAGAAGGGGGCGAGCAGTACTTC. Protein sequence: CAISEPREGGEQYF.